The 23 T cell receptor beta chains below come from one sample, sequenced in a study of blood T cell repertoires in COVID-19 (dated by TCRdb to the early 2020s). To prepare the library, the immunoSEQ multiplex PCR assay was applied. TCRdb limited this immuneACCESS table to in-frame rearrangements with V and J called. A share of clones is missing; checked studies link under half to unresolved V genes, and the rest is unexplained. This sample gives nearly 90,000 clones in total; approximately 88% of them show up just once. The ten largest clones add up to around 0.44% of the sample. Sequencing used peripheral blood. The receptors shown here come from a man aged 55 to 70 with acute or convalescent COVID-19.

On this clone itself: At one of its ends the junction is not consistent with the germline gene, which may arise from a read error. The chain has TRBV6-5 and TRBJ2-5, with 12 nucleotides matching TRBD2. The CDR3 length is 16 residues. Germline lookup yields CDR1 MNHEY and CDR2 SVGAGI. CDR3 coding DNA: TGTGCCAGCAGTTCAGGACTAGCGGGGACACAAGAGGCCCAGTACTTC. It translates to CASSSGLAGTQEAQYF.

The V gene is TRBV19, the J gene TRBJ2-7; perhaps TRBD2 as D (8 bases). Trimming shortened V by 2 bases and J by 0 bases, and 14 bases separated the two germline ends. The CDR3 totals 16 residues. Per the germline V gene, CDR1 is LNHDA and CDR2 is SQIVND (reference sequence). The CDR3 coding sequence is TGTGCCAGTAGTATAATAGCGGGACAGAGCTCCTACGAGCAGTACTTC. It translates to CASSIIAGQSSYEQYF.

The chain employs TRBV5-1 and TRBJ2-2, with 8 bases identical to TRBD1. J gave up 2 bases and V 4 bases, and 4 bases lay outside the gene matches. The CDR3 covers 15 residues. The germline V gene encodes CDR1 SGHRS and CDR2 YFSETQ. The CDR3 nucleotides are TGCGCCAGCAGCAAGGACAGGGCCAACACCGGGGAGCTGTTTTTT. It is translated as CASSKDRANTGELFF.

The chain employs TRBV4-2 and TRBJ1-2, with TRBD1 matching 7 bases. The germline V gene has CDR1 LGHNA and CDR2 YNFKEQ. V trimming: 0 bases; J trimming: 8 bases; junction bases outside the gene matches: 3. The CDR3 covers 13 residues. CDR3 DNA sequence: TGTGCCAGCAGCCAAGAGCGCAGGGGGGGCTACACCTTC. It specifies CASSQERRGGYTF.

The rearrangement links TRBV10-3 to TRBJ2-3; possibly TRBD2 for D (6 bases). V was cut by 5 bases and J by 5 bases, with 17 bases left in between. From germline, CDR1 is ENHRY and CDR2 SYGVKD. This CDR3 is 15 amino acids long. The CDR3 is CAISLATGAGDTQYF. The CDR3 nucleotides read TGTGCCATCAGTCTAGCGACCGGGGCCGGAGATACGCAGTATTTT.

This rearrangement joins TRBV24-1 to TRBJ1-5, with 7 bases that match TRBD1. This CDR3 spans 13 amino acids. Germline V gene data show CDR1 as KGHDR and CDR2 as SFDVKD. The CDR3 DNA sequence: TGTGCTACACAGGGGCTGGGCAATCAGCCCCAGCATTTT. It codes for CATQGLGNQPQHF.

This clone was detected only once. The rearrangement joins TRBV6-5 to TRBJ2-7, with 7 bases fitting TRBD1. V lost 5 bases, J lost 5 bases, and 6 bases stayed unmatched. The CDR3 is 13 amino acids. Germline assignment: CDR1 MNHEY and CDR2 SVGAGI. The chain's CDR3 is CASSLDRVHEQYF. The CDR3 DNA follows: TGTGCCAGCAGTCTCGACAGGGTCCACGAGCAGTACTTC.

The chain recombines TRBV29-1 with TRBJ1-3; TRBD1 aligns across 8 bases. The CDR3 has 14 amino acids. CDR1 SQVTM and CDR2 ANQGSEA come from the germline V gene. The junction had 6 bases not matched to a gene; V was cut back by 6 bases and J by 2 bases. CDR3 loop: CSVDRGGPGNTIYF. The CDR3 region has the DNA TGCAGCGTAGACAGGGGAGGGCCTGGAAACACCATATATTTT.

The chain joins TRBV7-3 to TRBJ2-5; 12 bases are a match to TRBD1. Losses at the gene ends were 6 bases for V and 4 bases for J; bases not matched to a gene: 9. CDR3 length: 16 amino acids. Germline CDR1 is SGHTA and CDR2 is FQGTGA. The CDR3 DNA reads as TGTGCCAGCAGTCCGGATGGGACAGGGGGCGCAGAGACCCAGTACTTC. Residues: CASSPDGTGGAETQYF.

This chain links TRBV6-5 with TRBJ2-7; TRBD2 might be the D (6 bases). The germline V gene has CDR1 MNHEY and CDR2 SVGAGI. The V end was cut by 6 bases, the J end by 12 bases, with 15 bases between. The CDR3 is made up of 11 amino acids. CDR3 in DNA: TGTGCCAGCAGGCGAGGGACTGAAGGGTACTTC. It translates to CASRRGTEGYF.

The chain uses TRBV24-1 and TRBJ2-3; 7 bases fit TRBD1. The V and J ends lost 4 bases and 1 base, in that order; junction bases with no gene match: 7. Germline lookup yields CDR1 KGHDR and CDR2 SFDVKD. The CDR3 is made up of 16 amino acids. CDR3 nucleotides: TGTGCCACCAGTGACGCGACCGGGACAGGCACAGATACGCAGTATTTT. Its protein is CATSDATGTGTDTQYF.

The chain is built from TRBV6-5 and TRBJ2-2, with 8 bases aligning to TRBD2. The germline V gene encodes CDR1 MNHEY and CDR2 SVGAGI. The CDR3 has 15 amino acids. With V trimmed by 7 bases and J by 5 bases, 9 bases remained unmatched. For the CDR3, the DNA is TGTGCCAGCATCCCGCCGGGACTAGTAACCGGGGAGCTGTTTTTT. The encoded protein is CASIPPGLVTGELFF.

This clone occurred a few times. This chain links TRBV7-9 with TRBJ2-7; 10 bases are shared with TRBD2. With 6 bases clipped from V and 1 base from J, the junction kept 12 bases outside the gene matches. Germline CDR1 and CDR2: SEHNR and FQNEAQ (reference sequence). This CDR3 has 17 residues. The CDR3 loop is CASSYTVAGGPSYEQYF. The CDR3 DNA reads TGTGCCAGCAGTTATACCGTAGCGGGAGGCCCTTCCTACGAGCAGTACTTC.

The rearrangement uses TRBV18 and TRBJ2-7, with TRBD1 matching over 7 bases. Per the germline V gene, CDR1 is KGHSH and CDR2 is LQKENI. J was trimmed by 2 bases and V by 2 bases; bases with no gene match: 3. The CDR3 contains 14 residues. The CDR3 coding sequence is TGTGCCAGCTCACCAATGGGACAGACCTACGAGCAGTACTTC. Encoded protein: CASSPMGQTYEQYF.

The chain uses TRBV12-3 or TRBV12-4 and TRBJ2-1, with D perhaps TRBD2 (6 bases). Trimming shortened V by 8 bases and J by 9 bases, and 17 bases separated the two germline ends. The CDR3 sequence is 13 residues long. CDR3 protein: CASGRRLVTEQFF. The CDR3 DNA is TGTGCCAGCGGGCGTAGACTAGTTACTGAGCAGTTCTTC.

This chain joins TRBV7-8 and TRBJ1-5; D remains unclear. The CDR3 is made up of 13 amino acids. Germline V gene lookup returns CDR1 SGHVS and CDR2 FQNEAQ. The V gene lost 0 bases and the J gene lost 9 bases, with 9 bases spanning the gap. CDR3 in amino acids: CASSLAYLRPQHF. The DNA for the CDR3 is TGTGCCAGCAGCTTAGCCTATTTGAGGCCCCAGCATTTT.

The chain carries TRBV7-9 and TRBJ2-7; TRBD1 matches at 10 bases. The junction had 6 bases not matched to a gene; V was cut back by 5 bases and J by 5 bases. The germline gives CDR1 SEHNR, CDR2 FQNEAQ (reference sequence). The CDR3 sequence is 14 residues long. This chain's CDR3 is CASSKGQGIHEQYF. DNA of the CDR3: TGTGCCAGCAGCAAGGGACAGGGGATCCACGAGCAGTACTTC.

This clone came up a few times. The chain links TRBV5-1 to TRBJ1-6, with D unclear. With 2 bases removed from V and 12 bases from J, the gap between germline ends came to 15 bases. The CDR3 length is 14 residues. CDR1 and CDR2 from the germline V gene are SGHRS and YFSETQ. The DNA for the CDR3 is TGCGCCAGCAGCTTAAGAACGAGCCCAGGACCCCTCCACTTT. Encoded protein: CASSLRTSPGPLHF.

The sample holds one count of this clone. This sequence joins TRBV18 and TRBJ2-7; the match to TRBD1 covers 7 bases. Germline CDR1 is KGHSH and CDR2 is LQKENI. Trimming cost V 3 bases and J 0 bases; bases outside gene matches: 2. CDR3 length equals 14 residues. The CDR3 bases are TGTGCCAGCTCACCGGGACAGAACTCCTACGAGCAGTACTTC. It encodes CASSPGQNSYEQYF.

The CDR3 here is CASSDVPGTGNTGELFF. The CDR3 DNA sequence: TGTGCCAGCAGTGACGTCCCAGGAACAGGTAACACCGGGGAGCTGTTTTTT. J is TRBJ2-2 and V is TRBV6-4, with D perhaps TRBD1 (5 bases). This CDR3 has 17 amino acids. Deletions cut 2 bases from V and 2 bases from J, with 15 bases between. The germline V gene encodes CDR1 MRHNA and CDR2 SNTAGT.

The genes are TRBV30 and TRBJ2-5, with TRBD2 as a possible D gene (5 bases). Germline assignment: CDR1 GTSNPN and CDR2 SVGIG (reference sequence). Trimming pared 8 bases from V and 4 bases from J, leaving 20 bases between. CDR3 length: 14 amino acids. The CDR3 loop is CAQRYRGFLETQYF. CDR3 in DNA: TGTGCCCAGCGATATCGGGGTTTTTTAGAGACCCAGTACTTC.

The rearrangement joins TRBV5-4 to TRBJ1-1, with D perhaps TRBD1 (5 bases). This CDR3 contains 14 residues. With 2 bases removed from V and 1 base from J, the gap between germline ends came to 9 bases. Germline lookup yields CDR1 SGHNT and CDR2 YYREEE (reference sequence). The CDR3 DNA sequence: TGTGCCAGCAGCTTTCCAGGGTCGAACACTGAAGCTTTCTTT. Protein: CASSFPGSNTEAFF.

The chain combines TRBV5-1 with TRBJ1-2, with 8 bases identical to TRBD1. The CDR3 spans 15 residues. Looked up from germline, CDR1 is SGHRS and CDR2 is YFSETQ. V was clipped by 5 bases and J by 1 base; unmatched bases: 7. The CDR3 sequence: CASSVGQGSNYGYTF. DNA for the CDR3: TGCGCCAGCAGTGTCGGACAGGGAAGTAACTATGGCTACACCTTC.